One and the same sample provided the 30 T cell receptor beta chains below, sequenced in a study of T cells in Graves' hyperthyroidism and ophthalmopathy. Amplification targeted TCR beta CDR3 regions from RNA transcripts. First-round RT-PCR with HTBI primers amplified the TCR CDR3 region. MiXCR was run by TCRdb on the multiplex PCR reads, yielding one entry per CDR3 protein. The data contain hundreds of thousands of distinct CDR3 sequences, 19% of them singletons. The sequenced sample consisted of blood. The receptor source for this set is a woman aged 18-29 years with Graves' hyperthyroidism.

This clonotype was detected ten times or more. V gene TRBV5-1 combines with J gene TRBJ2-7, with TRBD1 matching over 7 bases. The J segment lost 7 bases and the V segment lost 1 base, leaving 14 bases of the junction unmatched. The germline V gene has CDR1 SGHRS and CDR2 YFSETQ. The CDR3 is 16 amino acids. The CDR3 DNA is TGCGCCAGCAGCTTGATCTTTCTTGAGGGGGCTTGGGAGCAGTACTTC. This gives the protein CASSLIFLEGAWEQYF. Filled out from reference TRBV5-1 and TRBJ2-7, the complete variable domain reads KAGVTQTPRYLIKTRGQQVTLSCSPISGHRSVSWYQQTPGQGLQFLFEYFSETQRNKGNFPGRFSGRQFSNSRSEMNVSTLELGDSALYLCASSLIFLEGAWEQYFGPGTRLTVT.

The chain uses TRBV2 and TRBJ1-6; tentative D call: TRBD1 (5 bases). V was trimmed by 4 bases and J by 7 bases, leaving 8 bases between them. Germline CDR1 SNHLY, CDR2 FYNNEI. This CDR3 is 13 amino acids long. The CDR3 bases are TGTGCCAGCAGTGGACAGTTGAATTCACCCCTCCACTTT. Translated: CASSGQLNSPLHF.

CDR3 loop: CASSAAGRGETQYF. The DNA of the CDR3 is TGTGCCAGCAGTGCGGCAGGGCGAGGGGAGACCCAGTACTTC. The V gene is TRBV28, the J gene TRBJ2-5; D tentatively fits TRBD1 or TRBD2 (5 bases each). The V and J ends lost 5 bases and 5 bases respectively, with 15 bases between them. CDR1 is MDHEN and CDR2 is SYDVKM in the germline V gene. The CDR3 covers 14 residues.

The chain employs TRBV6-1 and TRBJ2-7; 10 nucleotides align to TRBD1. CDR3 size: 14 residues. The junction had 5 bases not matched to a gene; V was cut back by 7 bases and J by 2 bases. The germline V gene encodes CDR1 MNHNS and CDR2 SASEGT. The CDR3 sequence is CASTWTGGTYEQYF. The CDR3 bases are TGTGCCAGCACCTGGACAGGGGGGACCTACGAGCAGTACTTC.

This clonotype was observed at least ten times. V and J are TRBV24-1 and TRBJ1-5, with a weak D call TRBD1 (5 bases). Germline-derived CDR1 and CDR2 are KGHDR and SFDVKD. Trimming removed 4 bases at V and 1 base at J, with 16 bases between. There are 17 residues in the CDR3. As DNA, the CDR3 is TGTGCCACCAGTGAATCGGGACCCGGAGGAAGCAATCAGCCCCAGCATTTT. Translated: CATSESGPGGSNQPQHF.

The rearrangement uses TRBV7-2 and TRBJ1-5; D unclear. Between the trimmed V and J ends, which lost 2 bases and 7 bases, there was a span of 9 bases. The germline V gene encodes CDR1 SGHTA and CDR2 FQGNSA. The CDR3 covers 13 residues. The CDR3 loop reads CASSLPLGQPQHF. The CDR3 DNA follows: TGTGCCAGCAGCTTACCCCTGGGACAGCCCCAGCATTTT.

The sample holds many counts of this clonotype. CDR3 DNA: TGTGCCAGTGAGGGGGCCGGTGATGAAGCTTTCTTT. Translating gives CASEGAGDEAFF. The J gene is TRBJ1-1, the V gene TRBV2; the match to TRBD1 covers 7 bases. The CDR3 covers 12 residues. The trim removed 9 bases at V and 7 bases at J, leaving 8 bases unmatched. Looked up from germline, CDR1 is SNHLY and CDR2 is FYNNEI.

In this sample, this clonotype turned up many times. CDR3 sequence: CATSDRGGNEQYF. The DNA of the CDR3 is TGTGCCACCAGTGACCGCGGGGGGAACGAGCAGTACTTC. The chain recombines TRBV24-1 with TRBJ2-7; 8 bases line up with TRBD2. The V gene's germline CDR1 is KGHDR and CDR2 SFDVKD. This CDR3 is 13 amino acids long. The V segment lost 4 bases and the J segment 5 bases; nucleotides outside the gene matches: 3.

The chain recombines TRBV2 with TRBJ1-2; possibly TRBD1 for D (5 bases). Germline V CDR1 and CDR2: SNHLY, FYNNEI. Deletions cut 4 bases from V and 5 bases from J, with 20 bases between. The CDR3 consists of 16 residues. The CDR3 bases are TGTGCCAGCAGTGTGGGGTTTCGAGGGGCGCAATATGGCTACACCTTC. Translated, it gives CASSVGFRGAQYGYTF.

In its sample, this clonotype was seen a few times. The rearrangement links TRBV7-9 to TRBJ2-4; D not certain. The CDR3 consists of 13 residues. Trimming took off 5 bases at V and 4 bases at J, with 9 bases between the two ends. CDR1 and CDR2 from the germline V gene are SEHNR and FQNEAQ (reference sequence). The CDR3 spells CASSLELKNIQYF. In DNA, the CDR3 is TGTGCCAGCAGCCTGGAACTAAAAAACATTCAGTACTTC.

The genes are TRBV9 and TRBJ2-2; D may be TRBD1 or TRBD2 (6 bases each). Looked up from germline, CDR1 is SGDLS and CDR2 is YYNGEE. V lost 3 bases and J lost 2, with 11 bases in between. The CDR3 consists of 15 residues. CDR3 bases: TGTGCCAGCAGCGGCGGGACACCCAACACCGGGGAGCTGTTTTTT. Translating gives CASSGGTPNTGELFF.

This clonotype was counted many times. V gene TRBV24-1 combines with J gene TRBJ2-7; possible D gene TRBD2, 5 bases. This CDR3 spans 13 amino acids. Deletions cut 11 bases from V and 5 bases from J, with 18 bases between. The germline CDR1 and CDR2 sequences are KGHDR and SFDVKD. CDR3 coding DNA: TGTGCCAGTACGGACTCAGCGGACCACGAGCAGTACTTC. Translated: CASTDSADHEQYF.

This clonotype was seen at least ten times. The CDR3 DNA reads TGTGCCAGCAGCTTAGGGGGCAACCGCCGGGGAGAGCAGTACTTC. The encoded protein is CASSLGGNRRGEQYF. The chain is built from TRBV11-3 and TRBJ2-7; tentatively, D is TRBD1 or TRBD2 (5 bases each). Trimming shortened V by 1 base and J by 7 bases, and 17 bases separated the two germline ends. The germline gives CDR1 SGHNT, CDR2 YENEEA. This CDR3 is 15 amino acids long.

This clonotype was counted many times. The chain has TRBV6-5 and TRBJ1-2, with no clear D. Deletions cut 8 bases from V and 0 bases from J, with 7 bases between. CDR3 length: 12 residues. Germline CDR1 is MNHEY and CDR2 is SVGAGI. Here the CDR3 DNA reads TGTGCCAGCCGTAGTTCTAACTATGGCTACACCTTC. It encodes CASRSSNYGYTF.

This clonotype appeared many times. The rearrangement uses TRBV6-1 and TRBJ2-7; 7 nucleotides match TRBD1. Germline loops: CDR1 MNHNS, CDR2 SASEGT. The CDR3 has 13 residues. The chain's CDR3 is CASSDQSRGQVFV. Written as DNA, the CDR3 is TGTGCCAGCAGTGACCAATCCCGAGGACAGGTCTTCGTC.

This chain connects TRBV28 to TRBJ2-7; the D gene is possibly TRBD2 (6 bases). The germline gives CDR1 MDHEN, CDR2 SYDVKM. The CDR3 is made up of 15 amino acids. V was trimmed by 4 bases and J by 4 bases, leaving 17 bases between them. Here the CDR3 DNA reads TGTGCCAGCAGTTCGGGAGAGGGCGGACTATACGAGCAGTACTTC. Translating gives CASSSGEGGLYEQYF. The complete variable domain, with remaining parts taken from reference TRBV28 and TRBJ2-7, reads DVKVTQSSRYLVKRTGEKVFLECVQDMDHENMFWYRQDPGLGLRLIYFSYDVKMKEKGDIPEGYSVSREKKERFSLILESASTNQTSMYLCASSSGEGGLYEQYFGPGTRLTVT.

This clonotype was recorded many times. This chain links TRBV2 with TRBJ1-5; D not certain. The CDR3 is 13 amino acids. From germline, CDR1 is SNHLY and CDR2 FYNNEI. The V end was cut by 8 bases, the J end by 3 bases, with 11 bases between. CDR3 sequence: CASRRNFNQPQHF. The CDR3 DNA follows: TGTGCCAGCCGACGGAATTTCAATCAGCCCCAGCATTTT.

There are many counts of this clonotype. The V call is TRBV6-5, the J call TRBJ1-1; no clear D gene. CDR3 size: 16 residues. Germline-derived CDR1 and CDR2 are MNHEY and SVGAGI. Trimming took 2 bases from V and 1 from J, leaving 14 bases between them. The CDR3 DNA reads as TGTGCCAGCAGTTACCAGACGTTTACAGCGAACACTGAAGCTTTCTTT. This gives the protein CASSYQTFTANTEAFF.

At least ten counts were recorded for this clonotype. CDR3 amino acids: CARTRGSNTGELFF. The CDR3 DNA follows: TGTGCCCGGACGAGGGGGTCGAACACCGGGGAGCTGTTTTTT. The V call is TRBV30, the J call TRBJ2-2; TRBD1 is a possible D gene (6 bases). Germline-derived CDR1 and CDR2 are GTSNPN and SVGIG (reference sequence). The germline V and J ends were trimmed by 8 bases and 0 bases, with 13 bases remaining between them. This CDR3 has 14 amino acids.

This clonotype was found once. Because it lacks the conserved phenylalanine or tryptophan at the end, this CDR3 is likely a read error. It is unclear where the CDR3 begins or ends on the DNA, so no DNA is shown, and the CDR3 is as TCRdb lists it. The CDR3 region is CASSLPGGTGELLL. The rearrangement uses TRBV12-3 or TRBV12-4 and TRBJ2-2. Both ends counted, the CDR3 spans 14 residues.

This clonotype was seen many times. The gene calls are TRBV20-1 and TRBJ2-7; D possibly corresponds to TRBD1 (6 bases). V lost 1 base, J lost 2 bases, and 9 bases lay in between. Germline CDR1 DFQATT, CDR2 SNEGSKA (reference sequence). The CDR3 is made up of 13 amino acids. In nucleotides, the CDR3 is TGCAGTGCTAGAGGACAGGTGACCTACGAGCAGTACTTC. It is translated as CSARGQVTYEQYF.

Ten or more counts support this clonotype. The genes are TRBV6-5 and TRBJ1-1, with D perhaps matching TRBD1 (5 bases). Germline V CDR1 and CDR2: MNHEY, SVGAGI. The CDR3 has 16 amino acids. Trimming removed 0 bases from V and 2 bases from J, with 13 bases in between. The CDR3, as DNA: TGTGCCAGCAGTTACTCGAGGGGCCAGGTTAACACTGAAGCTTTCTTT. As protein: CASSYSRGQVNTEAFF.

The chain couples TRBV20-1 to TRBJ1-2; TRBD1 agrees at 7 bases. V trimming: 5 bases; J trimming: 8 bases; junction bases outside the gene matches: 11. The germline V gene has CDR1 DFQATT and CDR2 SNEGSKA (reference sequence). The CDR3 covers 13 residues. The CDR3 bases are TGCAGTGCTTCCACAGGGGCGTCATCGGGCTACACCTTC. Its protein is CSASTGASSGYTF.

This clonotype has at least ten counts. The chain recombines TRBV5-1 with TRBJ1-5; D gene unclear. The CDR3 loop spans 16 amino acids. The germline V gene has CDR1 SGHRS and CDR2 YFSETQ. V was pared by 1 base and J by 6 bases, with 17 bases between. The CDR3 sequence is CASSLSGGPHVQPQHF. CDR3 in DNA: TGCGCCAGCAGCTTGTCGGGTGGACCGCACGTTCAGCCCCAGCATTTT.

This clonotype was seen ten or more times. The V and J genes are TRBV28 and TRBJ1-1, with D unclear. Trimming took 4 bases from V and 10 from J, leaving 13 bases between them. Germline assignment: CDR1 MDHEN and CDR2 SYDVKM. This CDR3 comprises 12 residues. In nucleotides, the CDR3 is TGTGCCAGCAGTTCCTACGACCCAAGAGCTTTCTTT. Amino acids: CASSSYDPRAFF.

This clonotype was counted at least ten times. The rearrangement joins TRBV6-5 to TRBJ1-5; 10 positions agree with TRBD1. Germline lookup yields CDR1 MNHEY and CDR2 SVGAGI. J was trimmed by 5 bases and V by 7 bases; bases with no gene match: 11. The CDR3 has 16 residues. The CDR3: CASTESPDRGYQPQHF. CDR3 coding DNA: TGTGCCAGCACGGAGTCCCCGGACAGGGGGTATCAGCCCCAGCATTTT.

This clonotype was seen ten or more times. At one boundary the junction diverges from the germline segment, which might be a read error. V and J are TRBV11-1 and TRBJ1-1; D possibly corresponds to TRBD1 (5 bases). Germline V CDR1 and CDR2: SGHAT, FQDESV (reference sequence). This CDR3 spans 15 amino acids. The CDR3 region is CVSSLTGTQNTEAFF. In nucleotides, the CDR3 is TGTGTCAGCAGCTTAACGGGGACCCAGAACACTGAAGCTTTCTTT.

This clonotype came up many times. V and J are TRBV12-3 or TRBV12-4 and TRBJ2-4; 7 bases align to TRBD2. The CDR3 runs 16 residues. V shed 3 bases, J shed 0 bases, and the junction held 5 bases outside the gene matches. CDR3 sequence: CASSFGGGLAKNIQYF. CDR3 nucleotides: TGTGCCAGCAGTTTTGGGGGGGGATTAGCCAAAAACATTCAGTACTTC.

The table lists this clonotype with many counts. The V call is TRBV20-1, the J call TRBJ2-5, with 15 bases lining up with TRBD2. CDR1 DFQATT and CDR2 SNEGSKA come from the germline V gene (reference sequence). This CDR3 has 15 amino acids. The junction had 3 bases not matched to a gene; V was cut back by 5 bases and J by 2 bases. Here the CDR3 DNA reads TGCAGTGCTTCGGGACTAGCGGGGGGACAAGAGACCCAGTACTTC. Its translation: CSASGLAGGQETQYF.

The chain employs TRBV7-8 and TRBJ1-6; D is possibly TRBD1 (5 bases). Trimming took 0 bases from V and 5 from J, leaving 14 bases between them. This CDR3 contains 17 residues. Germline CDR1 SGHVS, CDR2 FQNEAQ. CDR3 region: CASSLAIWGSNNSPLHF. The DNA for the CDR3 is TGTGCCAGCAGCTTAGCAATTTGGGGGAGTAATAATTCACCCCTCCACTTT.